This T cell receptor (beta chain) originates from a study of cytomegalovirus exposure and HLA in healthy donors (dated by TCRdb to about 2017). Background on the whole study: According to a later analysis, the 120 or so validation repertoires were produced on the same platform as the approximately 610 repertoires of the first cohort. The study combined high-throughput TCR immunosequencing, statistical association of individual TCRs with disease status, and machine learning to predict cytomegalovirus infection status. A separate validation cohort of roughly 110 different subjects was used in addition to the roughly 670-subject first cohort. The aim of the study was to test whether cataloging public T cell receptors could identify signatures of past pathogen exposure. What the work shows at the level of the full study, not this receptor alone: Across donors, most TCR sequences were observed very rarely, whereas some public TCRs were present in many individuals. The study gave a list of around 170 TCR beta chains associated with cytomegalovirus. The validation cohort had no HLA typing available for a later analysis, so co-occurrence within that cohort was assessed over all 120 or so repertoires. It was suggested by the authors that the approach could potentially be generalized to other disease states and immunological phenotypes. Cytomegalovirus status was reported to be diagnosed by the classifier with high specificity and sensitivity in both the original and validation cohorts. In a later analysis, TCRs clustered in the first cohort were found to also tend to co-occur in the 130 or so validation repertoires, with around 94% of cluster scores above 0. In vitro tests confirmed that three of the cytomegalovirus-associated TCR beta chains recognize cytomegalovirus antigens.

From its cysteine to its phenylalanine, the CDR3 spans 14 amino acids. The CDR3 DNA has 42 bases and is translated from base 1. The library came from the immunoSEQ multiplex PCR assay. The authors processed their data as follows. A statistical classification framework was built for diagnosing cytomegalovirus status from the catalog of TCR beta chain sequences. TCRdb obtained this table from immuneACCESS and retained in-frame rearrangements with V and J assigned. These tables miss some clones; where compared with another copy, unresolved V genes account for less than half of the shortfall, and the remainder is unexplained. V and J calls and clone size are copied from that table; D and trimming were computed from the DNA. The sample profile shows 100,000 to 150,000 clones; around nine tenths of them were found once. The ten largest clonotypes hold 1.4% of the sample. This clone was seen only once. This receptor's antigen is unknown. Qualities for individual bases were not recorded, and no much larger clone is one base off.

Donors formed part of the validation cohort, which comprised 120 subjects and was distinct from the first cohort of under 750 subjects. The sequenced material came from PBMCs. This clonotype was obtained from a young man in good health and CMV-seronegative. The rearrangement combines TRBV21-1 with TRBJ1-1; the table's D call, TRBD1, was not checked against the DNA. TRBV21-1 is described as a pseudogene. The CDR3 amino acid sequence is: CASSLGRGNTEAFF. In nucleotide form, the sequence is TGTGCCAGCAGCTTAGGCAGGGGTAACACTGAAGCTTTCTTT.